Below, 5 T cell receptor beta chains from the same sample are listed, as sequenced in a study of blood T cell repertoires in COVID-19. Profiling relied on immunoSEQ multiplex PCR, and the TCRdb table lists in-frame clones only, not all of them. The table has 250,000 to 300,000 clones, approximately 80% seen once. Sequenced: peripheral blood. These receptors were taken from a woman aged 55 to 70 with active or convalescent COVID-19.

The chain links TRBV5-4 to TRBJ2-5; D gene unclear. The V end lost 2 bases, the J end lost 3 bases, and 8 bases lay between the germline ends. The CDR3 runs 13 residues. From germline, CDR1 is SGHNT and CDR2 YYREEE (reference sequence). CDR3 in amino acids: CASSFSAEETQYF. Written as DNA, the CDR3 is TGTGCCAGCAGCTTCAGCGCGGAAGAGACCCAGTACTTC.

This clone was seen only once. The chain has TRBV7-2 and TRBJ1-1; D is possibly TRBD1 (5 bases). Germline V gene lookup returns CDR1 SGHTA and CDR2 FQGNSA. The length of the CDR3 is 15 residues. Trimming took 1 base from V and 6 from J, leaving 15 bases between them. The CDR3 sequence: CASSLEARVRSEAFF. CDR3 DNA: TGTGCCAGCAGCTTAGAGGCCAGGGTAAGATCTGAAGCTTTCTTT.

The V call is TRBV5-1, the J call TRBJ1-1, with 7 bases aligning to TRBD1. The CDR3 length is 15 residues. Trimming cost V 0 bases and J 4 bases; bases outside gene matches: 6. Germline V gene lookup returns CDR1 SGHRS and CDR2 YFSETQ. The CDR3 protein is CASSLEVTGFTEAFF. For the CDR3, the DNA is TGCGCCAGCAGCTTGGAAGTGACAGGGTTCACTGAAGCTTTCTTT.

The chain carries TRBV5-4 and TRBJ2-5, with TRBD2 matching 15 bases. The V segment lost 7 bases and the J segment 4 bases; nucleotides outside the gene matches: 8. The germline CDR1 and CDR2 sequences are SGHNT and YYREEE (reference sequence). The CDR3 totals 16 residues. Written as DNA, the CDR3 is TGTGCCAGCGAGGGACTAGCGGGGGGTAGTGGAGAGACCCAGTACTTC. Its protein is CASEGLAGGSGETQYF.

The rearrangement links TRBV5-1 to TRBJ1-5; 7 nucleotides match TRBD1. Germline V gene data show CDR1 as SGHRS and CDR2 as YFSETQ. The CDR3 length is 15 residues. With V trimmed by 0 bases and J by 5 bases, 5 bases remained unmatched. CDR3 protein: CASSLEGTGDQPQHF. The DNA for the CDR3 is TGCGCCAGCAGCTTGGAAGGTACAGGGGATCAGCCCCAGCATTTT.